These 23 T cell receptor beta chains were sequenced from one sample in a study of blood T cell repertoires in COVID-19. Generated by immunoSEQ multiplex PCR, the TCRdb table keeps only in-frame clones and is missing some. The repertoire holds about 92,000 clones, with about two thirds as singletons. The sample taken for sequencing was peripheral blood. The receptors stem from a woman between 55 and 75 years old in a cohort sampled during active or convalescent COVID-19.

V is TRBV5-8 and J is TRBJ2-7; weak D call: TRBD1 (6 bases). This CDR3 is 14 amino acids long. V lost 4 bases, J lost 6 bases, and 17 bases lay in between. Germline CDR1 SGHTS, CDR2 YDEGEE. Written as DNA, the CDR3 is TGTGCCAGCAGCCCCAGTTACTCAGGGGCCGAGCAGTACTTC. It yields the protein CASSPSYSGAEQYF.

The V call is TRBV18, the J call TRBJ1-6, with D uncertain. CDR1 KGHSH and CDR2 LQKENI come from the germline V gene. This CDR3 has 18 amino acids. With 1 base removed from V and 0 bases from J, the gap between germline ends came to 13 bases. This chain's CDR3 is CASSPQIKQSSYNSPLHF. For the CDR3, the DNA is TGTGCCAGCTCACCACAAATTAAACAAAGCTCCTATAATTCACCCCTCCACTTT. The full variable domain, in which reference TRBV18 and TRBJ1-6 provide the parts outside the CDR3, is NAGVMQNPRHLVRRRGQEARLRCSPMKGHSHVYWYRQLPEEGLKFMVYLQKENIIDESGMPKERFSAEFPKEGPSILRIQQVVRGDSAAYFCASSPQIKQSSYNSPLHFGNGTRLTVT.

CDR3 sequence (DNA): TGTGCCAGCAGTCCTTCGACAGGGTTTTCACCCCTCCACTTT. Translated, it gives CASSPSTGFSPLHF. The rearrangement uses TRBV7-9 and TRBJ1-6; TRBD1 agrees at 7 bases. From germline, CDR1 is SEHNR and CDR2 FQNEAQ (reference sequence). CDR3 size: 14 residues. V trimming: 6 bases; J trimming: 9 bases; junction bases outside the gene matches: 8.

This clone has just one count. The V call is TRBV14, the J call TRBJ1-2; 7 bases are shared with TRBD1. J lost 6 bases, V lost 4 bases, and 8 bases had no gene match. CDR1 and CDR2 from the germline V gene are SGHDN and FVKESK. This CDR3 contains 14 residues. The CDR3 spells CASSPIGTENGYTF. CDR3 nucleotide sequence: TGTGCCAGCAGCCCGATCGGGACAGAGAATGGCTACACCTTC.

CDR3 nucleotide sequence: TGCAGCGTTCGGCAAAGAAGGGGGTACGAGCAGTACTTC. This encodes CSVRQRRGYEQYF. This sequence joins TRBV29-1 and TRBJ2-7, with a tentative D call TRBD1 (6 bases). V lost 5 bases, J lost 4 bases, and 15 bases lay in between. The CDR3 is 13 amino acids. Germline V CDR1 and CDR2: SQVTM, ANQGSEA.

The chain recombines TRBV4-1 with TRBJ1-1; 9 positions match TRBD1. Germline CDR1 MGHRA, CDR2 YSYEKL. J lost 6 bases, V lost 1 base, and 6 bases had no gene match. This CDR3 spans 15 amino acids. The CDR3 reads CASSQVDRGWAEAFF. CDR3 DNA sequence: TGCGCCAGCAGCCAAGTGGACAGGGGTTGGGCTGAAGCTTTCTTT.

V gene TRBV5-4 combines with J gene TRBJ2-1; tentative D call: TRBD2 (6 bases). CDR1 is SGHNT and CDR2 is YYREEE in the germline V gene (reference sequence). Trimming removed 4 bases from V and 4 bases from J, with 15 bases in between. CDR3 size: 15 residues. CDR3 in amino acids: CASSPGSGTYNEQFF. The CDR3 DNA reads as TGTGCCAGCAGCCCTGGGAGTGGGACTTACAATGAGCAGTTCTTC.

The gene calls are TRBV2 and TRBJ2-1, with TRBD2 matching over 8 bases. Germline CDR1 and CDR2: SNHLY and FYNNEI. The CDR3 contains 14 residues. The junction had 8 bases not matched to a gene; V was cut back by 7 bases and J by 6 bases. The CDR3 region is CASTEPGTSNEQFF. The CDR3, as DNA: TGTGCCAGCACCGAACCAGGGACTAGCAATGAGCAGTTCTTC. The variable domain in full, with the rest retrieved from reference TRBV2 and TRBJ2-1, is EPEVTQTPSHQVTQMGQEVILRCVPISNHLYFYWYRQILGQKVEFLVSFYNNEISEKSEIFDDQFSVERPDGSNFTLKIRSTKLEDSAMYFCASTEPGTSNEQFFGPGTRLTVL.

This clone was detected only once. This chain uses TRBV2 with TRBJ2-3, with D maybe TRBD1 (6 bases). In germline, CDR1 is SNHLY, CDR2 FYNNEI. This CDR3 has 16 amino acids. V was trimmed by 4 bases and J by 1 base, leaving 15 bases between them. CDR3 in amino acids: CASSGTFRGGTDTQYF. CDR3 in DNA: TGTGCCAGCAGTGGAACCTTCAGGGGAGGCACAGATACGCAGTATTTT.

A few counts support this clone. V is TRBV4-2 and J is TRBJ2-1; TRBD2 aligns across 9 bases. The CDR3 runs 19 residues. V shed 2 bases, J shed 4 bases, and the junction held 15 bases outside the gene matches. Germline assignment: CDR1 LGHNA and CDR2 YNFKEQ. CDR3 in DNA: TGTGCCAGCAGCCAAAGCAACTTCATACTAGCGGGCGAATACAATGAGCAGTTCTTC. This gives the protein CASSQSNFILAGEYNEQFF.

The rearrangement links TRBV6-2 or TRBV6-3 to TRBJ1-5; 8 bases line up with TRBD1. V trimming: 6 bases; J trimming: 7 bases; junction bases outside the gene matches: 8. This CDR3 region has 14 residues. Germline-derived CDR1 and CDR2 are MNHEY and SVGEGT. The CDR3 DNA follows: TGTGCCAGCAGACCTCAGGGGGCAGGGCAGCCCCAGCATTTT. Translated, it gives CASRPQGAGQPQHF.

V usage is TRBV7-2 and J usage is TRBJ2-1; D perhaps matches TRBD1 (5 bases). Deletions cut 2 bases from V and 6 bases from J, with 11 bases between. Germline V gene lookup returns CDR1 SGHTA and CDR2 FQGNSA. The CDR3 contains 14 residues. The CDR3 coding sequence is TGTGCCAGCAGCTTAAGGCAGGGTAGCAATGAGCAGTTCTTC. This translates into CASSLRQGSNEQFF. The full variable domain, rest sourced from reference TRBV7-2 and TRBJ2-1, is GAGVSQSPSNKVTEKGKDVELRCDPISGHTALYWYRQSLGQGLEFLIYFQGNSAPDKSGLPSDRFSAERTGGSVSTLTIQRTQQEDSAVYLCASSLRQGSNEQFFGPGTRLTVL.

The V call is TRBV5-6, the J call TRBJ1-6; TRBD1 matches 10 bases. V gave up 1 base and J gave up 7 bases; unmatched junction bases: 8. Germline CDR1 is SGHDT and CDR2 is YYEEEE. CDR3 size: 17 residues. CDR3 sequence (DNA): TGTGCCAGCAGCTTGTTTGAAAGGACAGGGGGAAATTCACCCCTCCACTTT. Its translation is CASSLFERTGGNSPLHF.

This sequence joins TRBV9 and TRBJ1-1, with a tentative D call TRBD1 (6 bases). Germline lookup yields CDR1 SGDLS and CDR2 YYNGEE. Trimming removed 7 bases from V and 0 bases from J, with 13 bases in between. The CDR3 length is 14 residues. The chain's CDR3 is CASQGLGMNTEAFF. The DNA for the CDR3 is TGTGCCAGCCAGGGGTTGGGGATGAACACTGAAGCTTTCTTT.

The V call is TRBV27, the J call TRBJ2-3; the D gene is possibly TRBD1 (6 bases). Germline V lookup: CDR1 MNHEY, CDR2 SMNVEV (reference sequence). V shed 3 bases and J shed 2 bases, with 6 bases lying between them. This CDR3 is 13 amino acids long. The CDR3 spells CASSLGHTDTQYF. Here the CDR3 DNA reads TGTGCCAGCAGTTTGGGACACACAGATACGCAGTATTTT.

This clone was recorded only once. This chain uses TRBV7-9 with TRBJ2-7; D possibly corresponds to TRBD1 (5 bases). The CDR3 length is 13 residues. V lost 5 bases and J lost 4, with 12 bases in between. CDR1 is SEHNR and CDR2 is FQNEAQ in the germline V gene (reference sequence). The CDR3 loop is CASSPPDTYEQYF. In nucleotides, the CDR3 is TGTGCCAGCAGCCCACCGGACACTTACGAGCAGTACTTC.

Concerning this clone itself: The junction departs from germline at one end; a sequencing error may be responsible. V is TRBV24-1 and J is TRBJ2-7; the D gene is possibly TRBD2 (5 bases). This CDR3 region has 13 residues. Germline V gives CDR1 KGHDR, CDR2 SFDVKD. This CDR3 reads CTEMGEKRDEQYF. The DNA of the CDR3 is TGCACTGAGATGGGCGAGAAGAGGGACGAGCAGTACTTC.

This clone was counted at least ten times. This sequence joins TRBV7-3 and TRBJ1-1, with 10 positions matching TRBD1. The junction had 13 bases not matched to a gene; V was cut back by 5 bases and J by 4 bases. Germline V gene lookup returns CDR1 SGHTA and CDR2 FQGTGA. CDR3 length equals 17 residues. CDR3 DNA sequence: TGTGCCAGCAGCCCAAAAACCGGGACAGGGGATACCACTGAAGCTTTCTTT. Translated, it gives CASSPKTGTGDTTEAFF.

This clone appeared a few times. The chain recombines TRBV2 with TRBJ2-2, with 8 bases matching TRBD2. The ends lost 2 bases at V and 6 bases at J; junction bases unmatched: 5. This CDR3 region has 15 residues. Germline CDR1 SNHLY, CDR2 FYNNEI. CDR3 region: CASSEFSGVSGELFF. CDR3 coding DNA: TGTGCCAGCAGTGAATTTAGCGGGGTTTCCGGGGAGCTGTTTTTT.

This chain links TRBV11-2 with TRBJ1-6, with a weak D call TRBD1 (6 bases). Trimming cost V 1 base and J 10 bases, with 17 bases left between them. CDR1 is SGHAT, CDR2 FQNNGV, per germline. The CDR3 loop spans 16 amino acids. CDR3 DNA sequence: TGTGCCAGCAGCTTAGTCGGCAGGGGATTAGGATCACCCCTCCACTTT. It is translated as CASSLVGRGLGSPLHF.

V usage is TRBV6-2 or TRBV6-3 and J usage is TRBJ1-1; maybe TRBD1 (5 bases). The V and J ends lost 5 bases and 4 bases respectively, with 17 bases between them. Germline CDR1 and CDR2: MNHEY and SVGEGT. This CDR3 comprises 15 residues. The CDR3 reads CASSMGRGVPTEAFF. The CDR3 bases are TGTGCCAGCAGTATGGGGAGGGGAGTACCCACTGAAGCTTTCTTT.

This clone was recorded a few times. The rearrangement uses TRBV6-4 and TRBJ2-1, with TRBD2 identical over 9 bases. The CDR3 has 17 residues. Germline V gene sequence: CDR1 MRHNA, CDR2 SNTAGT. V was pared by 8 bases and J by 5 bases, with 16 bases of the junction left unmatched. The CDR3 DNA reads as TGTGCCAGCTCACCCCGGACAAGGGCTAGCGGGAACAATGAGCAGTTCTTC. As protein: CASSPRTRASGNNEQFF.

This clone was found a few times. This chain uses TRBV9 with TRBJ2-3; 11 bases are shared with TRBD1. This CDR3 spans 15 amino acids. V lost 3 bases and J lost 6; bases outside the gene matches: 6. Germline lookup yields CDR1 SGDLS and CDR2 YYNGEE. This CDR3 is CASSDGQGAWDTQYF. The CDR3 DNA sequence: TGTGCCAGCAGCGACGGACAGGGGGCATGGGATACGCAGTATTTT. Filled out from reference TRBV9 and TRBJ2-3, the complete variable domain reads DSGVTQTPKHLITATGQRVTLRCSPRSGDLSVYWYQQSLDQGLQFLIQYYNGEERAKGNILERFSAQQFPDLHSELNLSSLELGDSALYFCASSDGQGAWDTQYFGPGTRLTVL.